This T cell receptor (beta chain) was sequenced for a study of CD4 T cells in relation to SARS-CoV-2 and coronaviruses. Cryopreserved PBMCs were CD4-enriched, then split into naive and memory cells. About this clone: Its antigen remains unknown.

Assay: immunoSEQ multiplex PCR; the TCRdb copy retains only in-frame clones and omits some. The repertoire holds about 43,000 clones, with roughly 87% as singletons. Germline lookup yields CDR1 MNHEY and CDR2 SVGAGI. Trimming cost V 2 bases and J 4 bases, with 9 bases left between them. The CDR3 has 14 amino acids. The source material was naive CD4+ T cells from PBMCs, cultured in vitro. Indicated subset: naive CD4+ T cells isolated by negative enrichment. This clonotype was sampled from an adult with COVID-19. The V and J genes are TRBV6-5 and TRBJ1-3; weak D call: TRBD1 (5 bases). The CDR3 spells CASSYARGGNTIYF. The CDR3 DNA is TGTGCCAGCAGTTACGCGAGGGGAGGAAACACCATATATTTT.